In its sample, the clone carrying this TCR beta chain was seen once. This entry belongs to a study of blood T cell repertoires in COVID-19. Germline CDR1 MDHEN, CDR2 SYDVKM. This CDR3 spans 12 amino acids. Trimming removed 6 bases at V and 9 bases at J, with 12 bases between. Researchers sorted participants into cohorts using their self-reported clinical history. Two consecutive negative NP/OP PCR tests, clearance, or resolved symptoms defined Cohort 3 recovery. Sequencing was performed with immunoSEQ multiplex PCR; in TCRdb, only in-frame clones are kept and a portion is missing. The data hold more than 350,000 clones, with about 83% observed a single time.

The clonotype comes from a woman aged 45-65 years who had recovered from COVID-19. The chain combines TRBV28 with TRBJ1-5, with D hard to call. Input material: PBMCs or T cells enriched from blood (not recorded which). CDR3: CASSHNLPPQHF. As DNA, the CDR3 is TGTGCCAGCAGCCACAACCTCCCGCCCCAGCATTTT.